The 2 T cell receptor beta chains in this list originate from one sample, sequenced in a study of blood T cell repertoires in COVID-19. Assay: immunoSEQ multiplex PCR; the TCRdb copy retains only in-frame clones and omits some. The data contain about 92,000 clones, about 90% of them singletons. The sample consisted of peripheral blood. The receptors stem from a human donor with active COVID-19. The donor label of this sample is uncertain.

V is TRBV4-1 and J is TRBJ2-6; 7 nucleotides line up with TRBD1. The CDR3 contains 18 residues. Trimming removed 0 bases from V and 0 bases from J; junction bases left unmatched: 5. Germline CDR1 is MGHRA and CDR2 is YSYEKL. The CDR3 DNA reads as TGCGCCAGCAGCCAAGACCCGGGACAGAACTCTGGGGCCAACGTCCTGACTTTC. Translated: CASSQDPGQNSGANVLTF.

The chain uses TRBV15 and TRBJ1-2, with TRBD1 as a possible D gene (6 bases). The CDR3 is 18 amino acids. Trimming took off 5 bases at V and 1 base at J, with 23 bases between the two ends. The germline V gene has CDR1 LNHNV and CDR2 YYDKDF (reference sequence). The CDR3 loop reads CATSSRVGGAGDNYGYTF. CDR3 DNA sequence: TGTGCCACCAGCTCGAGAGTTGGGGGGGCAGGGGATAACTATGGCTACACCTTC.